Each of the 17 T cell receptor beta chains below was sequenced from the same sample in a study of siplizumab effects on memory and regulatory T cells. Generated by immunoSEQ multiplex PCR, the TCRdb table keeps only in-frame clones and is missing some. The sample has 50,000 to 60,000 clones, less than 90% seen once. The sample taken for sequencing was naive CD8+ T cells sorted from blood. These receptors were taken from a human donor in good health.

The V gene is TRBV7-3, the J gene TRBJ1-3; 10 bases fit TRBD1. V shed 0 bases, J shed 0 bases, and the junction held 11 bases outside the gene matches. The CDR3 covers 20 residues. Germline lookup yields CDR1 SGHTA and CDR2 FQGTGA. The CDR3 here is CASSLTRDRGPHYSGNTIYF. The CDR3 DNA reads TGTGCCAGCAGCTTAACACGAGACAGGGGGCCTCACTACTCTGGAAACACCATATATTTT. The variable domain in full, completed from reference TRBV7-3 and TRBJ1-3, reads GAGVSQTPSNKVTEKGKYVELRCDPISGHTALYWYRQSLGQGPEFLIYFQGTGAADDSGLPNDRFFAVRPEGSVSTLKIQRTERGDSAVYLCASSLTRDRGPHYSGNTIYFGEGSWLTVV.

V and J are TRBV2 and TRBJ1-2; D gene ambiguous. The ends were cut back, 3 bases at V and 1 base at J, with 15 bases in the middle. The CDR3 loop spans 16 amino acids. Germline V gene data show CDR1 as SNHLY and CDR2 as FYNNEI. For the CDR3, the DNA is TGTGCCAGCAGTGAGGGCCTGCAGCCGGGTAACTATGGCTACACCTTC. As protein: CASSEGLQPGNYGYTF.

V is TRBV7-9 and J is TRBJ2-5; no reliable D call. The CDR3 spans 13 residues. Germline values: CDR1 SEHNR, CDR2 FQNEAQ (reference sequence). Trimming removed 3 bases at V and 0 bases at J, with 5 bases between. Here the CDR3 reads CASSFTYQETQYF. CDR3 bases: TGTGCCAGCAGCTTTACGTACCAAGAGACCCAGTACTTC.

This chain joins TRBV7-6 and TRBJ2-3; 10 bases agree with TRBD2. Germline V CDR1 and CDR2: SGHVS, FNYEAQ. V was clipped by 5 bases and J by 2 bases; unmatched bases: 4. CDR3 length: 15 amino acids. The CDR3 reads CASSPGLADTDTQYF. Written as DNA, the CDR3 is TGTGCCAGCAGCCCTGGACTAGCGGACACAGATACGCAGTATTTT.

The CDR3 spells CATSRDREQRNQPQHF. CDR3 coding DNA: TGTGCCACCAGCAGAGATAGGGAACAGCGCAATCAGCCCCAGCATTTT. The chain uses TRBV15 and TRBJ1-5; D call uncertain. The CDR3 contains 16 residues. Germline CDR1 reads LNHNV; CDR2 reads YYDKDF (reference sequence). V lost 0 bases to trimming and J lost 2 bases, with 11 bases between them.

The CDR3 region is CASSLVYSGGLNEKLFF. The CDR3, as DNA: TGTGCCAGCAGCTTAGTTTATTCTGGGGGCTTAAATGAAAAACTGTTTTTT. V is TRBV11-2 and J is TRBJ1-4, with a tentative D call TRBD1 (6 bases). The CDR3 is made up of 17 amino acids. V dropped 1 base and J dropped 5 bases, with 17 bases sitting between them. Germline CDR1 SGHAT, CDR2 FQNNGV.

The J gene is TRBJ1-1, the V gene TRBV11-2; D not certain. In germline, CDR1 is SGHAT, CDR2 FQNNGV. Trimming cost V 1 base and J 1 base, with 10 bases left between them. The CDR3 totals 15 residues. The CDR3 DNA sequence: TGTGCCAGCAGCTTAGTGGGAAATAAGAACACTGAAGCTTTCTTT. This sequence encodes CASSLVGNKNTEAFF. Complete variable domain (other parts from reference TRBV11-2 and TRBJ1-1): EAGVAQSPRYKIIEKRQSVAFWCNPISGHATLYWYQQILGQGPKLLIQFQNNGVVDDSQLPKDRFSAERLKGVDSTLKIQPAKLEDSAVYLCASSLVGNKNTEAFFGQGTRLTVV.

The CDR3 spells CASSGGTGSDEQYF. The CDR3 region has the DNA TGCGCCAGCAGCGGGGGGACAGGGTCGGACGAGCAGTACTTC. V usage is TRBV5-1 and J usage is TRBJ2-7; TRBD1 aligns across 9 bases. Germline CDR1 reads SGHRS; CDR2 reads YFSETQ. This CDR3 contains 14 residues. The ends lost 4 bases at V and 5 bases at J; junction bases unmatched: 7.

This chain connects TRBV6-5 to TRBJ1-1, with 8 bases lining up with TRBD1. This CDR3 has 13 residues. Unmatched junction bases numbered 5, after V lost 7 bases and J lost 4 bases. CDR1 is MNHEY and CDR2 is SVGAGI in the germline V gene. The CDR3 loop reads CASNQGALTEAFF. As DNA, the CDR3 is TGTGCCAGCAACCAGGGGGCTCTCACTGAAGCTTTCTTT.

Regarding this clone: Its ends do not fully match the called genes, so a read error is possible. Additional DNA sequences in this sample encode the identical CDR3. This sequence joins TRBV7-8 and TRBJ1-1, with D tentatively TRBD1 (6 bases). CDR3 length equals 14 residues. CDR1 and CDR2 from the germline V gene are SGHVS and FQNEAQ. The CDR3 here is CASSSTGMRAEAFF. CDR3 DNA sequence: TGTGCTAGCAGCTCCACAGGGATGCGCGCTGAAGCTTTCTTT.

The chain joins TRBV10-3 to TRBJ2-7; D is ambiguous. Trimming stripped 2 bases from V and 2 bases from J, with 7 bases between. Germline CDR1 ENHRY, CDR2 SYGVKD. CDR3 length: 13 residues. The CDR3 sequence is CAISEMGAYEQYF. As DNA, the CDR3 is TGTGCCATCAGTGAGATGGGCGCCTACGAGCAGTACTTC.

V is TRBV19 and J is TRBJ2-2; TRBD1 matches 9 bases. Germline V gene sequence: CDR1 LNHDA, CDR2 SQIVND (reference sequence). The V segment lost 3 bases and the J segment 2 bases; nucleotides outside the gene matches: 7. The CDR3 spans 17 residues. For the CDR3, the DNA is TGTGCCAGTAGTATTTTCTACAGGGGGCCCAACACCGGGGAGCTGTTTTTT. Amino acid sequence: CASSIFYRGPNTGELFF.

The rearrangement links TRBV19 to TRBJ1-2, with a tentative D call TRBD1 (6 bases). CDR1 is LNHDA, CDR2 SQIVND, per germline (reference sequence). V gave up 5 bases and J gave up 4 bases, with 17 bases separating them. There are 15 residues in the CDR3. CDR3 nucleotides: TGTGCCAGTAGTTTCCAGGGGATTGGGGCCTATGGCTACACCTTC. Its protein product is CASSFQGIGAYGYTF.

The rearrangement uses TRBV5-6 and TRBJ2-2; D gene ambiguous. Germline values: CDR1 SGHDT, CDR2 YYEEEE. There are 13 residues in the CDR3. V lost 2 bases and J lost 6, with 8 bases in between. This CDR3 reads CASSFDLAGELFF. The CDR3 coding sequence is TGTGCCAGCAGCTTTGATTTGGCCGGGGAGCTGTTTTTT.

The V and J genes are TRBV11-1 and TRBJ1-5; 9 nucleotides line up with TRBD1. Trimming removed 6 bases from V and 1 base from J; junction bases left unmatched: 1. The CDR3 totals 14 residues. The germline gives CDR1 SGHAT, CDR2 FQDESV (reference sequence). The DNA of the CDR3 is TGTGCCAGCAGGACAGGGGGGAGCAATCAGCCCCAGCATTTT. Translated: CASRTGGSNQPQHF.

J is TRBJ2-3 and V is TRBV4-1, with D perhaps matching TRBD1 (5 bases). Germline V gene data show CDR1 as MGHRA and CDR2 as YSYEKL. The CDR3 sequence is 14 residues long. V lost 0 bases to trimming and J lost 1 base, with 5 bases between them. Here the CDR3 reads CASSQDRGTDTQYF. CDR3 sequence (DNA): TGCGCCAGCAGCCAAGACAGGGGCACAGATACGCAGTATTTT.

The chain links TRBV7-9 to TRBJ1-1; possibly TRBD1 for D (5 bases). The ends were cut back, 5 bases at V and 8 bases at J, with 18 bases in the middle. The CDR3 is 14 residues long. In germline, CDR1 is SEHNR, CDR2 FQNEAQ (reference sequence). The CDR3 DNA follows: TGTGCCAGCAGCCCGCCACGGGCCCAGGGAGAAGCTTTCTTT. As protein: CASSPPRAQGEAFF.